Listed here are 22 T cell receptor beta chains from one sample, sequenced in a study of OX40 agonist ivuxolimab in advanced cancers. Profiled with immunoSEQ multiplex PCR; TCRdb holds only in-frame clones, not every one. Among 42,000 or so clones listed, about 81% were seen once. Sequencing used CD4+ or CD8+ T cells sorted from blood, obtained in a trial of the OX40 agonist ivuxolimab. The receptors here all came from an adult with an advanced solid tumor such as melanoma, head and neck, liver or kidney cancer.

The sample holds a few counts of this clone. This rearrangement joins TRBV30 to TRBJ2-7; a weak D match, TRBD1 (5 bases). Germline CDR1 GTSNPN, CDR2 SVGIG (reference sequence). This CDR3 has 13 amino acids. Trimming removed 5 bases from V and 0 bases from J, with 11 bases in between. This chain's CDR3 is CAWGTGFSYEQYF. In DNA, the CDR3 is TGTGCCTGGGGTACAGGTTTCTCCTACGAGCAGTACTTC.

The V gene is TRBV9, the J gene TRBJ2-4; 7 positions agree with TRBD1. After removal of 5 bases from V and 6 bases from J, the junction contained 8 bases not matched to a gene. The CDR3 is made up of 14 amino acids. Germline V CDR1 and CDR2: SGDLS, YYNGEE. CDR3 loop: CASSRGQDLNIQYF. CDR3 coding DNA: TGTGCCAGCAGTCGTGGACAGGACTTAAACATTCAGTACTTC. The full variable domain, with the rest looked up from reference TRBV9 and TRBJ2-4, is DSGVTQTPKHLITATGQRVTLRCSPRSGDLSVYWYQQSLDQGLQFLIQYYNGEERAKGNILERFSAQQFPDLHSELNLSSLELGDSALYFCASSRGQDLNIQYFGAGTRLSVL.

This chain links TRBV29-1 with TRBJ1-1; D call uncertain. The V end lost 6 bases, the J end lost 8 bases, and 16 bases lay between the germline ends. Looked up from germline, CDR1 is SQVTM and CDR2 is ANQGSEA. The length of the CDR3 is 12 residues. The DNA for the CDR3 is TGCAGCGTCCAAAATTACGACGGAGAAGCTTTCTTT. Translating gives CSVQNYDGEAFF.

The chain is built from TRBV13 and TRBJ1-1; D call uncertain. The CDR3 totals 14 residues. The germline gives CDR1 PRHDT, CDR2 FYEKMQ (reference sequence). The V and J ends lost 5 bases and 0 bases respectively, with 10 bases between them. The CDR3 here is CASSTRTVNTEAFF. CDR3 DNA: TGTGCCAGCAGCACCCGGACGGTGAACACTGAAGCTTTCTTT. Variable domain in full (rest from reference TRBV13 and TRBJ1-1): AAGVIQSPRHLIKEKRETATLKCYPIPRHDTVYWYQQGPGQDPQFLISFYEKMQSDKGSIPDRFSAQQFSDYHSELNMSSLELGDSALYFCASSTRTVNTEAFFGQGTRLTVV.

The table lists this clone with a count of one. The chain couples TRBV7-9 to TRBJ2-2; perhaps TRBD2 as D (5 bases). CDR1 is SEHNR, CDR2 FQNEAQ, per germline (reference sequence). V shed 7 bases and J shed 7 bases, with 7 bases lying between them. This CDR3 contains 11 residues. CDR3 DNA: TGTGCCAGCATTAGCGTCGGGGAGCTGTTTTTT. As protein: CASISVGELFF.

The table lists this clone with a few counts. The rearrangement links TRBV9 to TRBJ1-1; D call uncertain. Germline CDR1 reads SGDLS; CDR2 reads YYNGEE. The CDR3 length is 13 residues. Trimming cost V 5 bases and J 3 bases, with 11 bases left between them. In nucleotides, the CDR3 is TGTGCCAGCAGTGCCCGAGGACACACTGAAGCTTTCTTT. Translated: CASSARGHTEAFF. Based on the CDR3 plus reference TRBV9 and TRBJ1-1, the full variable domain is DSGVTQTPKHLITATGQRVTLRCSPRSGDLSVYWYQQSLDQGLQFLIQYYNGEERAKGNILERFSAQQFPDLHSELNLSSLELGDSALYFCASSARGHTEAFFGQGTRLTVV.

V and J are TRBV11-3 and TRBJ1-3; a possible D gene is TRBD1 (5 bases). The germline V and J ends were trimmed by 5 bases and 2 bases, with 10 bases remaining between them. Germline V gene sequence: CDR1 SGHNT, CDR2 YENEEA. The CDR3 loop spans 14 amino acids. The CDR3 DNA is TGTGCCAGCAGCACAGGTGGGACTGGAAACACCATATATTTT. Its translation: CASSTGGTGNTIYF.

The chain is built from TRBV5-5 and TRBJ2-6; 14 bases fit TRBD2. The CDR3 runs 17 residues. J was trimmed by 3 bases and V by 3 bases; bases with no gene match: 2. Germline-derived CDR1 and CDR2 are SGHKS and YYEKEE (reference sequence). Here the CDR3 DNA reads TGTGCCAGCAGCTACGGGACTAGCGGGAGTGGGGCCAACGTCCTGACTTTC. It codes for CASSYGTSGSGANVLTF.

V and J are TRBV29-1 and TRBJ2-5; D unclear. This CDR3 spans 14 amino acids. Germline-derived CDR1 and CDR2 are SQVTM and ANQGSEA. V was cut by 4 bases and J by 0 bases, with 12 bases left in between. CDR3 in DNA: TGCAGCGTTGTCCGATCCTTAAACCAAGAGACCCAGTACTTC. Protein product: CSVVRSLNQETQYF.

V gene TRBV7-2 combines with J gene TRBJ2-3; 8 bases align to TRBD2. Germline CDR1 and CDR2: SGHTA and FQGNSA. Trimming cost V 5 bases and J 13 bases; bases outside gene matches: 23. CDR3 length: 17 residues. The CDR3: CASSRAPGPVAGPMEYF. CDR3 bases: TGTGCCAGCAGCCGCGCCCCGGGGCCGGTAGCGGGACCGATGGAGTATTTT.

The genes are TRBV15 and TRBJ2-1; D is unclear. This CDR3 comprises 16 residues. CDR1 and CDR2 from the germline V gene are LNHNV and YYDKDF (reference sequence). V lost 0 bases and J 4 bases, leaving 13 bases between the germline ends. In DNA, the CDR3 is TGTGCCACCAGCAGAGAAAGGACCACCCTATACAATGAGCAGTTCTTC. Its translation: CATSRERTTLYNEQFF. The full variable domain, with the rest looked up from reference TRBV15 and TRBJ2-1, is DAMVIQNPRYQVTQFGKPVTLSCSQTLNHNVMYWYQQKSSQAPKLLFHYYDKDFNNEADTPDNFQSRRPNTSFCFLDIRSPGLGDTAMYLCATSRERTTLYNEQFFGPGTRLTVL.

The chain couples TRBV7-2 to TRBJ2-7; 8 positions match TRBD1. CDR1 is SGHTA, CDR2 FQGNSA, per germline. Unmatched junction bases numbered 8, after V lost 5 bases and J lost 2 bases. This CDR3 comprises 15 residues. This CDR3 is CASSPSTGAAYEQYF. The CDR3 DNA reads TGTGCCAGCAGCCCTTCGACAGGGGCGGCCTACGAGCAGTACTTC.

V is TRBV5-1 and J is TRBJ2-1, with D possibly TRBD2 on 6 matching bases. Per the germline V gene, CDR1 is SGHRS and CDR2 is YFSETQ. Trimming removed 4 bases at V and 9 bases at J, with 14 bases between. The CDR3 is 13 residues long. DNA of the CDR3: TGCGCCAGCAGCGGCCGGGACGGGGGTGAGCAGTTCTTC. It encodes CASSGRDGGEQFF.

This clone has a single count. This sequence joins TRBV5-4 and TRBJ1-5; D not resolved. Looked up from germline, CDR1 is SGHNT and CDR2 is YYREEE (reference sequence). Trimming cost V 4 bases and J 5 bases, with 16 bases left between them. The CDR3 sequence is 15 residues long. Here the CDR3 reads CASSSWGMGDQPQHF. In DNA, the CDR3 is TGTGCCAGCAGCAGTTGGGGAATGGGCGATCAGCCCCAGCATTTT.

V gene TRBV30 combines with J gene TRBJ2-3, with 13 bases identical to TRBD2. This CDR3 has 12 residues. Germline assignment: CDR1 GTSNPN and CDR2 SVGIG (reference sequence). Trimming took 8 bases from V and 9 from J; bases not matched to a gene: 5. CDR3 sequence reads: CARGLAGLTQYF. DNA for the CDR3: TGTGCCCGGGGACTAGCGGGACTAACGCAGTATTTT.

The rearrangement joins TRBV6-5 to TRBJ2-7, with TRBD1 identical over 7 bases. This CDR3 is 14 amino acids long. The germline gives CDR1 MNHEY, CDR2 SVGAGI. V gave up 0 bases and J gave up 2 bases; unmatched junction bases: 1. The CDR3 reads CASSYSQGPYEQYF. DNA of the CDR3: TGTGCCAGCAGTTACTCACAGGGGCCCTACGAGCAGTACTTC.

CDR3 sequence reads: CASSLGTGRYEQYV. CDR3 coding DNA: TGTGCCAGCAGTTTGGGGACAGGGAGGTACGAGCAGTACGTC. The gene calls are TRBV6-1 and TRBJ2-7; TRBD1 agrees at 9 bases. Germline CDR1 MNHNS, CDR2 SASEGT. V trimming: 5 bases; J trimming: 4 bases; junction bases outside the gene matches: 6. The CDR3 spans 14 residues.

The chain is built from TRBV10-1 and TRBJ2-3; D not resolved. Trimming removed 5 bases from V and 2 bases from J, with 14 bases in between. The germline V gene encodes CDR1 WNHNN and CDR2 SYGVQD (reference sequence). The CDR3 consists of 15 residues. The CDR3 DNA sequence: TGCGCCAGCAGTATCAGATCTTCCTCCACAGATACGCAGTATTTT. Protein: CASSIRSSSTDTQYF.

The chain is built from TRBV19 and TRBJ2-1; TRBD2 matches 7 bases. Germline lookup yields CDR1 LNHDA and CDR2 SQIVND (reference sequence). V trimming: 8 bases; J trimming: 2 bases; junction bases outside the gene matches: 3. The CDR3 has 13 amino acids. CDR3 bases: TGTGCCAGTGGGAGGGAGCCCTACAATGAGCAGTTCTTC. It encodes CASGREPYNEQFF.

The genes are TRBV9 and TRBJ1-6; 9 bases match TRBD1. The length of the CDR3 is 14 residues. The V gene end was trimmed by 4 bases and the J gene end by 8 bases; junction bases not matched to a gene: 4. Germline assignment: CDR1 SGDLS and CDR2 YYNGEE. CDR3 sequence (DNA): TGTGCCAGCAGCTCGGGACAGGGAGATTCACCCCTCCACTTT. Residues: CASSSGQGDSPLHF.

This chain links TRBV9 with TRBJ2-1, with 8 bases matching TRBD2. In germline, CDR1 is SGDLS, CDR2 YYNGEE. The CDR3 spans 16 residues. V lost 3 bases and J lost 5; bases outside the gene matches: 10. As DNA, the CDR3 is TGTGCCAGCAGCGCGAGAGTTGGACTAGCCAACAATGAGCAGTTCTTC. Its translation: CASSARVGLANNEQFF.

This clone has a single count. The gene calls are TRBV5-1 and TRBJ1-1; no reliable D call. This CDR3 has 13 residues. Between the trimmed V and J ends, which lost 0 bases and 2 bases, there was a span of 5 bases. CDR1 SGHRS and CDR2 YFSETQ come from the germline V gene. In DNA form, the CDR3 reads TGCGCCAGCAGCTTGGCGGTCAACACTGAAGCTTTCTTT. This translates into CASSLAVNTEAFF. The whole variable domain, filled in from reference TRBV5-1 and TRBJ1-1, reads KAGVTQTPRYLIKTRGQQVTLSCSPISGHRSVSWYQQTPGQGLQFLFEYFSETQRNKGNFPGRFSGRQFSNSRSEMNVSTLELGDSALYLCASSLAVNTEAFFGQGTRLTVV.